The rows below give T cell receptor beta chains drawn from one sample of a study of T cells after somatic rescue of genetic block. Measured with immunoSEQ multiplex PCR; TCRdb has only the in-frame clones, and not every one. The sample lists some 67,000 clones, about 92% occurring once. Sequencing was done on a sample of peripheral blood mononuclear cells (PBMCs). The receptors derive from a man aged 35 to 55. Each CDR3 is given with its conserved first and last residue. A D gene is named only where the DNA matches it firmly. Clone size is not always given. Where it is, it says once, few, many or a class for expanded clones.

D gene,clone size,J gene,V gene,CDR3 protein,CDR3 DNA
.,once,TRBJ2-7,TRBV28,CASSSGPNYAQYF,TGTGCCAGCAGTTCCGGACCGAACTACGCGCAGTACTTC
.,.,TRBJ2-2,TRBV5-3,CASSFNNGELFF,TGTGCCAGCAGCTTTAATAACGGGGAGCTGTTTTTT
TRBD1,.,TRBJ2-3,TRBV6-1,CASSEAHAGTGRGNTQYF,TGTGCCAGCAGTGAAGCACACGCCGGGACAGGGAGAGGAAATACGCAGTATTTT
.,.,TRBJ1-3,TRBV6-5,CASSYGGGGGNTIYF,TGTGCCAGCAGTTACGGAGGGGGGGGCGGAAACACCATATATTTT
.,.,TRBJ1-1,TRBV19,CASSPWGQNTEAFF,TGTGCCAGTAGTCCCTGGGGCCAGAACACTGAAGCTTTCTTT
.,once,TRBJ1-6,TRBV11-1,CASSLVNYSPLHF,TGTGCCAGCAGCTTAGTCAACTATTCACCCCTCCACTTT
TRBD1,medium-sized,TRBJ2-1,TRBV4-2,CASSPPPGGNEQFF,TGTGCCAGCAGCCCCCCGCCAGGGGGAAATGAGCAGTTCTTC
.,.,TRBJ1-1,TRBV2,CASTDQGLNTEAFF,TGTGCCAGCACCGATCAGGGATTGAACACTGAAGCTTTCTTT
TRBD1,.,TRBJ2-2,TRBV5-4,CASSSSGGTGELFF,TGTGCCAGCAGTTCCTCAGGGGGCACCGGGGAGCTGTTTTTT
TRBD1,.,TRBJ2-2,TRBV9,CASSAETGWELFF,TGTGCCAGCAGCGCCGAGACAGGGTGGGAGCTGTTTTTT
TRBD2,few,TRBJ2-3,TRBV4-1,CASSQEWVAGGPRDTQYF,TGCGCCAGCAGCCAAGAGTGGGTAGCGGGAGGGCCGAGAGATACGCAGTATTTT
TRBD2,.,TRBJ2-1,TRBV18,CASSPPGREYYNEQFF,TGTGCCAGCTCACCACCAGGGCGGGAGTACTACAATGAGCAGTTCTTC
.,.,TRBJ1-6,TRBV6-1,CASRRTENSPLHF,TGTGCCAGCAGGAGGACAGAGAATTCACCCCTCCACTTT
.,.,TRBJ1-2,TRBV11-2,CASSLVRAGDYGYTF,TGTGCCAGCAGCTTAGTTCGTGCAGGGGACTATGGCTACACCTTC
TRBD2,.,TRBJ2-5,TRBV5-4,CASSSTSGTDQETQYF,TGTGCCAGCAGCTCGACTAGCGGGACCGACCAAGAGACCCAGTACTTC
TRBD2,.,TRBJ2-7,TRBV10-1,CASSAGTSYEQYF,TGCGCCAGCAGCGCCGGGACTAGCTACGAGCAGTACTTC
TRBD2,once,TRBJ2-1,TRBV19,CASQAGVSYNEQFF,TGTGCCAGTCAAGCGGGGGTCTCCTACAATGAGCAGTTCTTC
TRBD1,.,TRBJ1-1,TRBV6-1,CASSEYAGGAFF,TGTGCCAGCAGTGAATACGCAGGGGGGGCTTTCTTT
TRBD1,.,TRBJ1-3,TRBV4-2,CASSQVAGGTANLNSGNTIYF,TGTGCCAGCAGCCAAGTGGCAGGGGGCACCGCTAACCTTAACTCTGGAAACACCATATATTTT
.,.,TRBJ2-3,TRBV6-1,CASSEQGGAADTQYF,TGTGCCAGCAGTGAACAGGGGGGGGCGGCAGATACGCAGTATTTT
TRBD2,.,TRBJ2-5,TRBV4-3,CASSQGWGLAVRQVTQYF,TGCGCCAGCAGCCAAGGCTGGGGACTAGCGGTACGCCAAGTGACCCAGTACTTC
.,.,TRBJ1-5,TRBV5-6,CASSFSTGSNQLQHF,TGTGCCAGCAGCTTTTCTACCGGAAGCAATCAGCTCCAGCATTTT
TRBD1,.,TRBJ1-3,TRBV2,CASKEAGGGNTIYF,TGTGCCAGCAAAGAGGCAGGGGGCGGAAACACCATATATTTT
TRBD1,.,TRBJ2-1,TRBV25-1,CASRSATGGVQDNEQFF,TGTGCCAGCAGGAGCGCGACAGGGGGCGTTCAAGATAATGAGCAGTTCTTC
.,.,TRBJ1-4,TRBV6-1,CASSEGRGLNEKLFF,TGTGCCAGCAGCGAGGGGAGAGGGTTAAATGAAAAACTGTTTTTT
.,.,TRBJ1-1,TRBV2,CASSWGQGRGTEAFF,TGTGCCAGCAGCTGGGGTCAGGGGAGGGGCACTGAAGCTTTCTTT
.,.,TRBJ2-2,TRBV7-2,CASSLAAPNTGELFF,TGTGCCAGCAGCTTGGCGGCGCCTAACACCGGGGAGCTGTTTTTT
TRBD1,.,TRBJ2-1,TRBV7-9,CASSPTWTGIHEQFF,TGTGCCAGCAGCCCCACATGGACAGGGATCCATGAGCAGTTCTTC
TRBD1,.,TRBJ2-7,TRBV10-3,CAINDGTASYEQYF,TGTGCCATCAACGACGGGACAGCCTCCTACGAGCAGTACTTC
TRBD1,.,TRBJ1-3,TRBV10-3,CAISTTGASSGNTIYF,TGTGCCATCAGTACGACAGGGGCGAGCTCTGGAAACACCATATATTTT
.,once,TRBJ2-6,TRBV5-1,CASSLGQNSGANVLTF,TGCGCCAGCAGCTTGGGCCAAAACTCTGGGGCCAACGTCCTGACTTTC
.,.,TRBJ2-2,TRBV2,CASRYTGFNTGELFF,TGTGCCAGCAGATATACGGGGTTTAACACCGGGGAGCTGTTTTTT
.,once,TRBJ1-1,TRBV7-3,CASSLDDSTEAFF,TGTGCCAGCAGCTTAGATGACAGCACCGAAGCTTTCTTT
TRBD1,.,TRBJ2-1,TRBV7-2,CASSHNRGYNEQFF,TGTGCCAGCAGCCATAACAGGGGCTACAATGAGCAGTTCTTC
.,.,TRBJ2-7,TRBV10-3,CAIRGEDYEQYF,TGTGCCATCAGGGGGGAAGACTACGAGCAGTACTTC
TRBD1,.,TRBJ1-6,TRBV19,CASSMGQGNNSPLHF,TGTGCCAGTAGTATGGGACAGGGAAATAATTCACCCCTCCACTTT
TRBD1,.,TRBJ2-5,TRBV28,CASSLPRTGIPQETQYF,TGTGCCAGCAGTTTGCCCCGGACAGGGATCCCCCAAGAGACCCAGTACTTC
TRBD1,.,TRBJ2-2,TRBV19,CASSIGDRVETGELFF,TGTGCCAGTAGTATAGGGGACAGGGTAGAAACCGGGGAGCTGTTTTTT
.,.,TRBJ2-7,TRBV19,CASSMAGPRIYEQYF,TGTGCCAGTAGTATGGCGGGACCGAGAATCTACGAGCAGTACTTC
TRBD2,.,TRBJ2-5,TRBV27,CASSRASGGAGSETQYF,TGTGCCAGCAGTAGGGCTAGCGGGGGGGCCGGGAGTGAGACCCAGTACTTC
TRBD2,.,TRBJ2-7,TRBV5-6,CASSLAPGLAGPSSYEQYF,TGTGCCAGCAGCTTGGCCCCGGGACTAGCGGGACCTAGCTCCTACGAGCAGTACTTC
TRBD1,.,TRBJ1-1,TRBV27,CASSLRTGDTEAFF,TGTGCCAGCAGTTTGAGGACAGGGGACACTGAAGCTTTCTTT
TRBD1,.,TRBJ1-2,TRBV5-1,CASSPTDRVVGYTF,TGCGCCAGCAGCCCTACAGACAGGGTGGTTGGCTACACCTTC
TRBD1,.,TRBJ1-2,TRBV2,CASGGQGGYGYTF,TGTGCCAGCGGGGGACAGGGGGGCTATGGCTACACCTTC
TRBD2,.,TRBJ2-5,TRBV11-2,CASSLWLAEETQYF,TGTGCCAGCAGCTTGTGGCTAGCGGAAGAGACCCAGTACTTC
TRBD1,.,TRBJ1-2,TRBV5-6,CASSQGVSYGYTF,TGTGCCAGCAGCCAGGGGGTTAGTTATGGCTACACCTTC